What follows are 14 T cell receptor beta chains derived from one specimen sequenced in a study of cytomegalovirus exposure and HLA in healthy donors. The study ran its PCR with 60 Vbeta and 13 Jbeta primers. The protocol was immunoSEQ multiplex PCR, while the TCRdb copy is restricted to in-frame clones and leaves out a portion. The top ten hold 1% to 1.5% of the sample, which has about 180,000 clones, approximately 82% seen once. The sequenced sample consisted of PBMCs. The receptors derive from a girl aged 2-15 years in good health and CMV-seropositive.

The chain has TRBV7-6 and TRBJ1-1; a possible D gene is TRBD1 (6 bases). V was clipped by 1 base and J by 1 base, with 7 bases between them. This CDR3 is 14 amino acids long. CDR1 SGHVS and CDR2 FNYEAQ come from the germline V gene. CDR3 DNA: TGTGCCAGCAGCTTAGGGGGGCAGAACACTGAAGCTTTCTTT. Amino acid sequence: CASSLGGQNTEAFF.

The genes are TRBV7-3 and TRBJ2-4; perhaps TRBD2 as D (5 bases). The CDR3 loop spans 15 amino acids. V dropped 0 bases and J dropped 7 bases, with 13 bases sitting between them. The germline V gene has CDR1 SGHTA and CDR2 FQGTGA. This CDR3 reads CASSLTWLAGNIQYF. The DNA of the CDR3 is TGTGCCAGCAGCTTAACGTGGCTAGCTGGGAACATTCAGTACTTC.

This chain joins TRBV9 and TRBJ2-2; 8 bases align to TRBD1. V shed 4 bases and J 4 bases; nucleotides not matched to a gene: 6. The CDR3 is 15 residues long. Germline V gene data show CDR1 as SGDLS and CDR2 as YYNGEE. The CDR3 sequence: CASSTSRGPTGELFF. The CDR3 nucleotides are TGTGCCAGCAGCACTAGCAGGGGGCCCACCGGGGAGCTGTTTTTT. Filled out from reference TRBV9 and TRBJ2-2, the complete variable domain reads DSGVTQTPKHLITATGQRVTLRCSPRSGDLSVYWYQQSLDQGLQFLIQYYNGEERAKGNILERFSAQQFPDLHSELNLSSLELGDSALYFCASSTSRGPTGELFFGEGSRLTVL.

The chain combines TRBV27 with TRBJ1-2; 8 bases line up with TRBD1. There are 15 residues in the CDR3. Germline CDR1 and CDR2: MNHEY and SMNVEV (reference sequence). With V trimmed by 10 bases and J by 3 bases, 13 bases remained unmatched. This CDR3 is CATGQGFSSYYGYTF. CDR3 in DNA: TGTGCCACCGGACAGGGATTCTCTTCCTACTATGGCTACACCTTC.

This clone was observed a handful of times. This chain connects TRBV25-1 to TRBJ2-3, with 7 bases lining up with TRBD1. V lost 1 base, J lost 2 bases, and 9 bases stayed unmatched. Germline V CDR1 and CDR2: MGHDK, SYGVNS. There are 17 residues in the CDR3. CDR3 amino acids: CASSESRGQGNTDTQYF. CDR3 DNA sequence: TGTGCCAGCAGTGAATCAAGGGGGCAGGGAAACACAGATACGCAGTATTTT.

Here the CDR3 DNA reads TGTGCCAGCAGCCAGACAGGCGGCTACACCTTC. Protein: CASSQTGGYTF. The chain employs TRBV6-1 and TRBJ1-2; D might be TRBD1 (6 bases). The CDR3 is 11 residues long. V was clipped by 6 bases and J by 8 bases, with 10 bases between them. Looked up from germline, CDR1 is MNHNS and CDR2 is SASEGT.

The chain carries TRBV14 and TRBJ2-1; maybe TRBD2 (6 bases). The CDR3 spans 16 residues. CDR1 and CDR2 (germline): SGHDN, FVKESK. Trimming cost V 0 bases and J 2 bases, with 11 bases left between them. CDR3 DNA: TGTGCCAGCAGCCAAGATCCGGGGGTGACCTACAATGAGCAGTTCTTC. Encoded protein: CASSQDPGVTYNEQFF.

This clone came up a few times. The V and J genes are TRBV6-5 and TRBJ1-4; D is uncertain. Germline-derived CDR1 and CDR2 are MNHEY and SVGAGI. This CDR3 has 15 residues. Between the trimmed V and J ends, which lost 2 bases and 5 bases, there was a span of 12 bases. CDR3 sequence reads: CASSYRGHANEKLFF. CDR3 bases: TGTGCCAGCAGTTACAGAGGGCACGCGAATGAAAAACTGTTTTTT.

This CDR3 is CATSTGGLQGGEKLFF. The CDR3 nucleotides read TGTGCCACCAGCACCGGTGGATTACAGGGAGGGGAAAAACTGTTTTTT. V is TRBV15 and J is TRBJ1-4; D is possibly TRBD1 (6 bases). Germline assignment: CDR1 LNHNV and CDR2 YYDKDF (reference sequence). V was shortened by 4 bases and J by 8 bases, with 20 bases between the two germline ends. CDR3 length: 16 residues.

The CDR3 loop is CASSHRTEVYTQYF. The CDR3 DNA is TGTGCCAGCAGTCACCGGACTGAGGTGTATACGCAGTATTTT. The rearrangement joins TRBV6-5 to TRBJ2-3, with D possibly being TRBD2 (5 bases). The V and J ends lost 5 bases and 7 bases respectively, with 16 bases between them. CDR3 size: 14 residues. Germline V gene data show CDR1 as MNHEY and CDR2 as SVGAGI.

The chain is built from TRBV5-1 and TRBJ2-3; tentative D call: TRBD2 (5 bases). Germline assignment: CDR1 SGHRS and CDR2 YFSETQ. The V gene lost 4 bases and the J gene lost 4 bases, with 7 bases spanning the gap. The CDR3 has 12 amino acids. The CDR3 nucleotides read TGCGCCAGCAGCCGGGAAGCAGATACGCAGTATTTT. It translates to CASSREADTQYF.

The chain recombines TRBV5-1 with TRBJ2-6; D might be TRBD1 (6 bases). There are 15 residues in the CDR3. V was pared by 5 bases and J by 3 bases, with 12 bases between. Germline CDR1 and CDR2: SGHRS and YFSETQ. The CDR3 DNA follows: TGCGCCAGCAGTTCTGGACAGTTTGGGGCCAACGTCCTGACTTTC. This sequence encodes CASSSGQFGANVLTF.

This chain joins TRBV9 and TRBJ2-1, with a weak D call TRBD1 (6 bases). V was pared by 4 bases and J by 6 bases, with 11 bases between. Germline V gene sequence: CDR1 SGDLS, CDR2 YYNGEE. There are 13 residues in the CDR3. The chain's CDR3 is CASSLGQFNEQFF. The CDR3 nucleotides read TGTGCCAGCAGCCTAGGACAGTTCAATGAGCAGTTCTTC.

DNA of the CDR3: TGTGCCAGCAGCTCGACGGGGACTGAAGCTTTCTTT. This gives the protein CASSSTGTEAFF. The rearrangement uses TRBV6-6 and TRBJ1-1, with unresolved D. The CDR3 runs to 12 residues. The germline gives CDR1 MNHNY, CDR2 SVGAGI (reference sequence). V lost 6 bases and J 5 bases, leaving 10 bases between the germline ends.